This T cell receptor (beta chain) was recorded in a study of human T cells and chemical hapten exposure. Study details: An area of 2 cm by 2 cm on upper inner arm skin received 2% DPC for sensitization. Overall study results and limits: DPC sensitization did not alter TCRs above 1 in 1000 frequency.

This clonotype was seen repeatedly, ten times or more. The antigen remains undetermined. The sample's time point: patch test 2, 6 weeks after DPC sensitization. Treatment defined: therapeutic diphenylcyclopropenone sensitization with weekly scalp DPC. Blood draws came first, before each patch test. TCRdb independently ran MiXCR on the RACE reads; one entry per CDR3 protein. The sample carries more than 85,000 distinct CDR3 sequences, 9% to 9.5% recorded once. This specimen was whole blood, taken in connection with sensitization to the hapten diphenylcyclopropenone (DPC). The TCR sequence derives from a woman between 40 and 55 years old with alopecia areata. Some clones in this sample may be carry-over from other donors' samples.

CDR3 sequence (DNA): TGTGCCAGCAGCTTAACCCCGGGCGATCAGTGGCCCCAGCATTTT. It yields the protein CASSLTPGDQWPQHF. The chain joins TRBV7-6 to TRBJ1-5; the D is unclear. V was cut by 2 bases and J by 9 bases, with 17 bases left in between. The germline V gene has CDR1 SGHVS and CDR2 FNYEAQ. The CDR3 spans 15 residues.